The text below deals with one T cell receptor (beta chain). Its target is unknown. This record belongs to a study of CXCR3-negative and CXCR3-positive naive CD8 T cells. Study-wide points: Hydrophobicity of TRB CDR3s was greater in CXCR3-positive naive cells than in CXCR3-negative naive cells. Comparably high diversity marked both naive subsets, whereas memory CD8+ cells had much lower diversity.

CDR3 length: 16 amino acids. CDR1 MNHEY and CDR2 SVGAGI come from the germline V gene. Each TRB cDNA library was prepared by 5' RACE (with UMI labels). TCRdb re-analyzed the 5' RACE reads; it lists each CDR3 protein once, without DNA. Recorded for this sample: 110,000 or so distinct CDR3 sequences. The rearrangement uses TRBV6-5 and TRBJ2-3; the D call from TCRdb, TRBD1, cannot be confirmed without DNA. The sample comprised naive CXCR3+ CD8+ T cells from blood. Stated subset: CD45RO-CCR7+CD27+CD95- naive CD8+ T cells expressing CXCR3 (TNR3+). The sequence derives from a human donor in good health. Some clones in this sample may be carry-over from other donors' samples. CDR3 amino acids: CASSYLPGQAVDTQYF.